Below are 9 T cell receptor beta chains sequenced from a single sample in a study of lymphopenia after photon versus proton radiotherapy. The assay was immunoSEQ multiplex PCR, and TCRdb's table has in-frame clones only and misses some. The profile shows 75,000 to 95,000 clones, 83% of them singletons. The starting material was peripheral blood, obtained from a patient treated with proton-based radiotherapy. These TCRs come from a man in his 60s with pancreatic cancer.

This chain uses TRBV7-9 with TRBJ1-2; D is possibly TRBD1 (5 bases). V lost 2 bases, J lost 8 bases, and 9 bases lay in between. The V gene's germline CDR1 is SEHNR and CDR2 FQNEAQ (reference sequence). The CDR3 loop spans 12 amino acids. The CDR3 sequence: CASSLQGGGYTF. The CDR3 DNA reads TGTGCCAGCAGCTTACAGGGAGGGGGCTACACCTTC.

The chain combines TRBV5-1 with TRBJ2-1; 8 bases line up with TRBD1. The CDR3 is 14 amino acids. CDR1 SGHRS and CDR2 YFSETQ come from the germline V gene. With V trimmed by 3 bases and J by 3 bases, 2 bases remained unmatched. CDR3 in amino acids: CASSWTGNYNEQFF. CDR3 bases: TGCGCCAGCAGCTGGACAGGGAACTACAATGAGCAGTTCTTC.

This chain links TRBV9 with TRBJ1-3; D remains unclear. The V end was cut by 0 bases, the J end by 4 bases, with 5 bases between. The germline V gene has CDR1 SGDLS and CDR2 YYNGEE. The CDR3 is made up of 13 amino acids. CDR3 DNA sequence: TGTGCCAGCAGCGTAGGGTTAGGAAACACCATATATTTT. This codes for CASSVGLGNTIYF.

The V call is TRBV10-2, the J call TRBJ2-1; the D gene is possibly TRBD1 (5 bases). The germline V gene has CDR1 WSHSY and CDR2 SAAADI. This CDR3 is 16 amino acids long. Trimming took 0 bases from V and 4 from J, leaving 13 bases between them. The CDR3 DNA follows: TGCGCCAGCAGTGAGTCGACTCAGGGTCCATACAATGAGCAGTTCTTC. This sequence encodes CASSESTQGPYNEQFF.

V usage is TRBV2 and J usage is TRBJ2-1; D unresolved. In germline, CDR1 is SNHLY, CDR2 FYNNEI. V was shortened by 3 bases and J by 9 bases, with 15 bases between the two germline ends. There are 14 residues in the CDR3. The CDR3: CASSDSEWAGEQFF. The CDR3 nucleotides read TGTGCCAGCAGTGATTCGGAGTGGGCCGGTGAGCAGTTCTTC. Using reference TRBV2 and TRBJ2-1 for the parts outside the CDR3, the full variable domain is EPEVTQTPSHQVTQMGQEVILRCVPISNHLYFYWYRQILGQKVEFLVSFYNNEISEKSEIFDDQFSVERPDGSNFTLKIRSTKLEDSAMYFCASSDSEWAGEQFFGPGTRLTVL.

This clone appeared a few times. Other DNA sequences in the same sample also yield this CDR3. V is TRBV5-1 and J is TRBJ2-3; no firm D call. The CDR3 extends over 15 amino acids. Germline V gene data show CDR1 as SGHRS and CDR2 as YFSETQ. V lost 0 bases to trimming and J lost 0 bases, with 8 bases between them. In DNA form, the CDR3 reads TGCGCCAGCAGCTTGGACAGTCCTAGCACAGATACGCAGTATTTT. It specifies CASSLDSPSTDTQYF.

The CDR3 is CSVEEGEFPYEQYF. DNA for the CDR3: TGCAGCGTTGAGGAGGGGGAGTTTCCCTACGAGCAGTACTTC. The V and J genes are TRBV29-1 and TRBJ2-7; D is tentatively TRBD1 or TRBD2 (6 bases each). V was cut by 3 bases and J by 2 bases, with 14 bases left in between. This CDR3 is 14 amino acids long. Germline V CDR1 and CDR2: SQVTM, ANQGSEA.

The chain employs TRBV2 and TRBJ2-3, with TRBD2 matching over 11 bases. Germline CDR1 is SNHLY and CDR2 is FYNNEI. The trim removed 8 bases at V and 4 bases at J, leaving 17 bases unmatched. There are 18 residues in the CDR3. The CDR3 DNA follows: TGTGCCAGCCGTGGGGGGTTAATAGCGGGAGGGCCGTCAGATACGCAGTATTTT. Translated: CASRGGLIAGGPSDTQYF.

The chain recombines TRBV6-6 with TRBJ2-1, with a weak D call TRBD1 (5 bases). CDR3 length: 15 amino acids. Per the germline V gene, CDR1 is MNHNY and CDR2 is SVGAGI (reference sequence). Deletions cut 2 bases from V and 6 bases from J, with 14 bases between. The CDR3 region is CASSYEGAPGNEQFF. The CDR3 nucleotides read TGTGCCAGCAGTTACGAAGGGGCGCCGGGCAATGAGCAGTTCTTC.